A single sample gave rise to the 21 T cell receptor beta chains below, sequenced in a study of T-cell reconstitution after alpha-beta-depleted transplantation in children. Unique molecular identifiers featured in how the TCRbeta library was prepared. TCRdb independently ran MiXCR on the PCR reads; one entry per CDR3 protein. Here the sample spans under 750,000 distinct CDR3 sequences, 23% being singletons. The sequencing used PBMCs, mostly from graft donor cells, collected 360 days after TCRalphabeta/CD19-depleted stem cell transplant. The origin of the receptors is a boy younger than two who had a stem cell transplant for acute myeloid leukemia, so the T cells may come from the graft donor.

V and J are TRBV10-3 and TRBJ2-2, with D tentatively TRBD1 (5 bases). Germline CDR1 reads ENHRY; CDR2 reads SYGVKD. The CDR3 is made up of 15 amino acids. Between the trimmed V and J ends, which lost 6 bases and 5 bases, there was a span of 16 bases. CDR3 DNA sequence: TGTGCCATCAGCGAACGACAGCCCCCGACCGGGGAGCTGTTTTTT. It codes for CAISERQPPTGELFF.

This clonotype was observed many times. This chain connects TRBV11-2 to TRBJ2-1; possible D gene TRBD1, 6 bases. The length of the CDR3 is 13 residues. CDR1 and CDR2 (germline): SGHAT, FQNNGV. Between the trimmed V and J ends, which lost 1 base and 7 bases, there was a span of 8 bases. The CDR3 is CASSLAQGNEQFF. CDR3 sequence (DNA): TGTGCCAGCAGCTTAGCACAGGGAAATGAGCAGTTCTTC. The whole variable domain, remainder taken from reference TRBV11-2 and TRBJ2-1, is EAGVAQSPRYKIIEKRQSVAFWCNPISGHATLYWYQQILGQGPKLLIQFQNNGVVDDSQLPKDRFSAERLKGVDSTLKIQPAKLEDSAVYLCASSLAQGNEQFFGPGTRLTVL.

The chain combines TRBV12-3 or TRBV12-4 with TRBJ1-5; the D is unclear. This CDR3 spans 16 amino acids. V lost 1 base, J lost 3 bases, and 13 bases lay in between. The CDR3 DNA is TGTGCCAGCAGTTTAGAGGGTAGCAGTCTCAATCAGCCCCAGCATTTT. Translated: CASSLEGSSLNQPQHF.

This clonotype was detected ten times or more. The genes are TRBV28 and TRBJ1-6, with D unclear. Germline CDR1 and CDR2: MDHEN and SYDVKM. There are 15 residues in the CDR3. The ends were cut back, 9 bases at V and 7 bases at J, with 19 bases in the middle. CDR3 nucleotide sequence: TGTGCCAGACCCGGGAAATCGGGAGAGAATTCACCCCTCCACTTT. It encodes CARPGKSGENSPLHF.

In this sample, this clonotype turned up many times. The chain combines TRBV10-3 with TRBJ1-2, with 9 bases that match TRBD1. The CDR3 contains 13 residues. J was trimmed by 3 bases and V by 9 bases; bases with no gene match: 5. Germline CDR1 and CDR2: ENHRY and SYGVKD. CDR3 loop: CAIGQGRYYGYTF. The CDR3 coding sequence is TGTGCCATTGGACAGGGGCGGTACTATGGCTACACCTTC.

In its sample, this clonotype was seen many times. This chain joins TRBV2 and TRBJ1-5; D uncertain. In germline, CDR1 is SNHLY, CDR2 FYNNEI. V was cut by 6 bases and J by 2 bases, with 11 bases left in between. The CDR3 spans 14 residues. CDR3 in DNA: TGTGCCAGCAGCATTGTGCAACGCAATCAGCCCCAGCATTTT. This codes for CASSIVQRNQPQHF.

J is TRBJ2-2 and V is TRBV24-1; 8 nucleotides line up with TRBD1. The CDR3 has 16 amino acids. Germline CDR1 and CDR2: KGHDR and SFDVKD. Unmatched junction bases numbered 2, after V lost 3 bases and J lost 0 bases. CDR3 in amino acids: CATSDAGGPNTGELFF. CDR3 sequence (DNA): TGTGCCACCAGTGATGCAGGGGGCCCGAACACCGGGGAGCTGTTTTTT.

CDR3 in DNA: TGTGCCAGCAGCTTGGTATCGGCGGGGGGTCCCACAGATACGCAGTATTTT. Its protein product is CASSLVSAGGPTDTQYF. The V call is TRBV7-9, the J call TRBJ2-3; 8 positions match TRBD2. CDR1 is SEHNR, CDR2 FQNEAQ, per germline (reference sequence). V lost 3 bases and J lost 2; bases outside the gene matches: 10. CDR3 length: 17 residues.

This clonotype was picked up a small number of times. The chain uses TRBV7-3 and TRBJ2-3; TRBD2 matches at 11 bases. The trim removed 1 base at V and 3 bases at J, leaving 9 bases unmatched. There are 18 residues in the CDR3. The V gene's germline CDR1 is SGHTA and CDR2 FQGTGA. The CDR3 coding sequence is TGTGCCAGCAGCTTAAAGTTCGCCGGGACTAGCGGTACAGATACGCAGTATTTT. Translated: CASSLKFAGTSGTDTQYF.

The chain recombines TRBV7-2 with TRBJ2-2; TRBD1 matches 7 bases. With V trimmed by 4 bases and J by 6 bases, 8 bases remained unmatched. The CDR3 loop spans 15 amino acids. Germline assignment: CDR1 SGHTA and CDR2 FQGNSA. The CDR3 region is CASSYRGYRSGELFF. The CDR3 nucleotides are TGTGCCAGCAGCTACAGGGGTTATAGGTCCGGGGAGCTGTTTTTT.

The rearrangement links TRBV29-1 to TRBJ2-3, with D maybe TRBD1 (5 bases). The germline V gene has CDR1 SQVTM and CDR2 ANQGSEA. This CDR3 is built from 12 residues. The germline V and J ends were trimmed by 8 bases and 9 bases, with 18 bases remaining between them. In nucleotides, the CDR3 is TGCAGCCCTGAGGACGGGTCAGGGACGCAGTATTTT. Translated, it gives CSPEDGSGTQYF.

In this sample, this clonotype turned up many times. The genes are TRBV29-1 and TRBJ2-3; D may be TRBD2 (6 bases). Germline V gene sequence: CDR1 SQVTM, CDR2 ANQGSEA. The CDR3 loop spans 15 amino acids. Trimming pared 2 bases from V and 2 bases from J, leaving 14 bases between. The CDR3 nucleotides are TGCAGCGTTGAAAGGGCGGGGTTATACACAGATACGCAGTATTTT. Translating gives CSVERAGLYTDTQYF.

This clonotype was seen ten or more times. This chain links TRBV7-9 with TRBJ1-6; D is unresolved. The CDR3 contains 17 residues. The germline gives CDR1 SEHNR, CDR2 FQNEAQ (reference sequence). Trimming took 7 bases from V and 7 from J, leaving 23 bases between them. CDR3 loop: CASTQTARTAGNSPLHF. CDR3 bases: TGTGCCAGCACCCAAACGGCCCGCACAGCGGGAAATTCACCCCTCCACTTT.

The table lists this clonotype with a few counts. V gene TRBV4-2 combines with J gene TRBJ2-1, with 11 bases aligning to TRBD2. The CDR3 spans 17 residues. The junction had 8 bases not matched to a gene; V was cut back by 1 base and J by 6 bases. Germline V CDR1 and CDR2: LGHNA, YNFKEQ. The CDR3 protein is CASSQASGTSGLNEQFF. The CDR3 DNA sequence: TGTGCCAGCAGCCAAGCCTCCGGGACTAGCGGTCTCAATGAGCAGTTCTTC.

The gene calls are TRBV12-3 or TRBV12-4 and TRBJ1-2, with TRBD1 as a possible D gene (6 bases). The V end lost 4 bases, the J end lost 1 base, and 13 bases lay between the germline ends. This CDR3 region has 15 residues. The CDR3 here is CASSSSGQFNYGYTF. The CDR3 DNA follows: TGTGCCAGCAGTTCCTCCGGACAGTTTAACTATGGCTACACCTTC.

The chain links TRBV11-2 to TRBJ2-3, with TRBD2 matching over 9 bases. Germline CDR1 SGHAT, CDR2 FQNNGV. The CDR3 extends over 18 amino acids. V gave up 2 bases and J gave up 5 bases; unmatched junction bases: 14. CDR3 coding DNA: TGTGCCAGCAGCTTAAGACGGTGGGCTAGCGGGGCGGTAGATACGCAGTATTTT. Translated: CASSLRRWASGAVDTQYF.

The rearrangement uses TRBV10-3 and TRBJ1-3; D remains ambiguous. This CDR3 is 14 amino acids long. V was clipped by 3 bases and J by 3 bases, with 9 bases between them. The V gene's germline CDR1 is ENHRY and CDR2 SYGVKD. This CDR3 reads CAISDRLFGNTIYF. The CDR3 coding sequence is TGTGCCATCAGTGACCGGCTGTTTGGAAACACCATATATTTT.

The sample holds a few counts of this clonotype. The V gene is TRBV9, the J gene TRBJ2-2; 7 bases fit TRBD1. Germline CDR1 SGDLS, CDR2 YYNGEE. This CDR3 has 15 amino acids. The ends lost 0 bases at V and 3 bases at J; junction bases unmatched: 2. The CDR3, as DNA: TGTGCCAGCAGCGTAGAGACAGGGTACACCGGGGAGCTGTTTTTT. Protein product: CASSVETGYTGELFF.

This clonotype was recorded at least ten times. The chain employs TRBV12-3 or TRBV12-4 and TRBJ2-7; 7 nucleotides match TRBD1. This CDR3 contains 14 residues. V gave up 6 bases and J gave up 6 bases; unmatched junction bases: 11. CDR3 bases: TGTGCCAGCAGCCTTGACAGGGTCCGATTCGAGCAGTACTTC. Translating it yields CASSLDRVRFEQYF.

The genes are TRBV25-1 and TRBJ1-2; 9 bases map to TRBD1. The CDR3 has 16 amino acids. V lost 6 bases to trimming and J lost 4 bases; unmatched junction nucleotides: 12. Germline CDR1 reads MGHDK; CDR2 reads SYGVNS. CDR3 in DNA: TGTGCCAGCAGCGCCCCGGGACAGGGCGCATCCTATGGCTACACCTTC. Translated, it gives CASSAPGQGASYGYTF.

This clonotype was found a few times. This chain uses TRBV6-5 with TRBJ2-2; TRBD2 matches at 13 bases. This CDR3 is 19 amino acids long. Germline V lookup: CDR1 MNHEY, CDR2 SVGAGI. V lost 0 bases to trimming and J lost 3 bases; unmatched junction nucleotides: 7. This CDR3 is CASSYSILAGGPDTGELFF. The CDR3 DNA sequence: TGTGCCAGCAGTTACTCGATACTAGCGGGGGGGCCCGACACCGGGGAGCTGTTTTTT.